One and the same sample provided the 2 T cell receptor beta chains below, sequenced in a study of blood T cell repertoires in COVID-19. TCRdb keeps only in-frame clones here, not all; method: immunoSEQ multiplex PCR. The sample yields some 20,000 clones, roughly 85% seen once. The specimen sequenced was peripheral blood. All receptors derive from an elderly man with acute or convalescent COVID-19.

The chain employs TRBV7-9 and TRBJ2-3, with TRBD2 identical over 8 bases. Germline values: CDR1 SEHNR, CDR2 FQNEAQ (reference sequence). V lost 5 bases and J lost 1; bases outside the gene matches: 14. The CDR3 runs 18 residues. The CDR3 loop reads CASSPLTVARGGTDTQYF. The CDR3 DNA sequence: TGTGCCAGCAGCCCCCTGACGGTAGCGCGGGGGGGCACAGATACGCAGTATTTT.

This chain joins TRBV5-1 and TRBJ1-3; no clear D gene. The germline V gene encodes CDR1 SGHRS and CDR2 YFSETQ. CDR3 length equals 16 residues. The V and J ends lost 2 bases and 0 bases respectively, with 12 bases between them. Here the CDR3 DNA reads TGCGCCAGCAGCTTATCGGCAGCGCCCTCTGGAAACACCATATATTTT. It encodes CASSLSAAPSGNTIYF.